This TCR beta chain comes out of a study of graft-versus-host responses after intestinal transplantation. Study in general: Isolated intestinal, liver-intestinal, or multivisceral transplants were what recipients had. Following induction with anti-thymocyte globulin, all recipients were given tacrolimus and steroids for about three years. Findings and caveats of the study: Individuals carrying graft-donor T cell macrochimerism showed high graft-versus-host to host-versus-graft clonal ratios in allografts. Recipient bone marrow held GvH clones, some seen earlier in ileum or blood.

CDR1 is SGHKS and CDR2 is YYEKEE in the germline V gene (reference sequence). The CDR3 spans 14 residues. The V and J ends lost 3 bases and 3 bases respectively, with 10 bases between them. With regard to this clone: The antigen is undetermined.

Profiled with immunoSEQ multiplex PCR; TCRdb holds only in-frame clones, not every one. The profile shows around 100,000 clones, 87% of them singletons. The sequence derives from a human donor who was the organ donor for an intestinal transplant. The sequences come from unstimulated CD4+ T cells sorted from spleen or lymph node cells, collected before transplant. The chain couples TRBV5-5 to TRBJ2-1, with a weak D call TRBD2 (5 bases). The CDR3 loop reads CASSSGLLYNEQFF. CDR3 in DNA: TGTGCCAGCAGCTCTGGACTTCTCTACAATGAGCAGTTCTTC.